This T cell receptor beta chain was sequenced for a study of T-cell reconstitution after alpha-beta-depleted transplantation in children (dated by TCRdb to between 2015 and 2016). About the study as a whole: The study quantitatively tracked T-cell immune reconstitution after TCRalphabeta/CD19-depleted allogeneic hematopoietic cell transplantation in children using TCR repertoire profiling.

Library preparation employed PCR. TCRdb lists the instrument as Illumina HiSeq 2500. To normalize quantification of the TCRbeta repertoire, the TCR libraries were built with molecular barcoding that relied on unique molecular identifiers. TCRdb handled the public reads itself, with Q25 trimming in fastp and clone calling in MiXCR, and kept productive beta chains. Rows are combined by CDR3 protein, so each entry shows the most common genes and DNA. This sample gives hundreds of thousands of distinct CDR3 sequences in total; roughly 15% of them show up just once. Roughly 4.8% of the sample goes to the ten largest clones. Reading the label with the study, this specimen's treatment or condition is: allogeneic hematopoietic cell transplantation with graft depleted of TCRalphabeta T cells and CD19 B cells. The transplant recipients were children given TCRalphabeta/CD19-depleted allogeneic hematopoietic cell grafts.

The CDR3 has 14 amino acids, counting the end cysteine and phenylalanine. Kept here is only the CDR3 DNA, which spans 42 bases and is read in frame from base 1. Trimmed from V: 5 bases; trimmed from J: 4 bases; junction bases lacking a gene match: 3. Per the germline V gene, SGHRS is the CDR1 and YFSETQ is the CDR2. What the research found in general, with its limitations: The apparently early recovery of alphabetaT-cell counts about two months after transplant reportedly depended on only several hundred rapidly expanded clones that came from non-depleted graft cells. In some patients, high TCRbeta diversity at day 60 was attributed to recipient T cells and intrathymic progenitors that had survived conditioning. Hyperexpanded clone frequencies declined over subsequent months; after one year, T-cell counts and TCRbeta diversity were mostly attributed to newly produced T cells.

This clonotype was counted between two and nine times. Its antigen target is currently unknown. Nothing much larger sits one base from this clone, and base qualities are not available. This clonotype originated in a male patient aged 10-17 years who had a stem cell transplant for acute lymphoblastic leukemia, so the T cells may come from the graft donor. The V gene is TRBV5-1 and the J gene is TRBJ1-4; the junction holds 9 bases that match TRBD1. Sequenced here: PBMCs, mostly from graft donor cells, sampled 360 days after TCRalphabeta/CD19-depleted stem cell transplant. CDR3 reads: CASRDRGYNEKLFF. DNA sequence: TGCGCCAGCAGGGACAGGGGATATAATGAAAAACTGTTTTTT.